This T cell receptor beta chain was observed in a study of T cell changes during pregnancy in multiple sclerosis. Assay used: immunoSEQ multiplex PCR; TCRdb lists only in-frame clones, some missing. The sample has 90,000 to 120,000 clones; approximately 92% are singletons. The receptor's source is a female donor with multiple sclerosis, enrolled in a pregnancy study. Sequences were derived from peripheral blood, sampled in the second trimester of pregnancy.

The CDR3 is CASSLRGQANTEAFF. CDR3 bases: TGTGCCAGCAGTCTTCGCGGACAGGCGAACACTGAAGCTTTCTTT. The rearrangement joins TRBV28 to TRBJ1-1, with TRBD1 matching over 7 bases. Germline assignment: CDR1 MDHEN and CDR2 SYDVKM. This CDR3 has 15 residues. Trimming removed 5 bases from V and 1 base from J; junction bases left unmatched: 7.